Listed here are 23 T cell receptor beta chains from one sample, sequenced in a study of blood T cells in healthy people across ages. A second PCR of 7 to 11 cycles used a sample-barcoded 5' primer and a J-beta primer mix. TCRdb re-derived calls from the 5' RACE reads in MiXCR, one entry per CDR3 protein. Counted here are just over 800,000 distinct CDR3 sequences, 60% to 80% occurring once; the ten biggest clones make up 25% to 35%. The sample was blood. The origin of the receptors is a man under 40 in good health.

V gene TRBV7-6 combines with J gene TRBJ2-3; 9 nucleotides match TRBD2. The J segment lost 3 bases and the V segment lost 1 base, leaving 8 bases of the junction unmatched. The CDR3 loop spans 17 amino acids. Germline V CDR1 and CDR2: SGHVS, FNYEAQ. CDR3 protein: CASSLGVWRGGTDTQYF. The CDR3 coding sequence is TGTGCCAGCAGCTTAGGGGTCTGGCGGGGGGGAACAGATACGCAGTATTTT.

This chain joins TRBV9 and TRBJ2-1, with D tentatively TRBD2 (7 bases). The length of the CDR3 is 16 residues. The ends were cut back, 2 bases at V and 2 bases at J, with 14 bases in the middle. Looked up from germline, CDR1 is SGDLS and CDR2 is YYNGEE. The CDR3 loop reads CASSVSPGGTYNEQFF. CDR3 nucleotides: TGTGCCAGCAGCGTCTCCCCGGGGGGCACCTACAATGAGCAGTTCTTC.

This clonotype was seen more than once but under ten times. This chain uses TRBV4-3 with TRBJ1-2; D unresolved. Trimming removed 0 bases at V and 8 bases at J, with 7 bases between. The CDR3 spans 12 residues. Germline-derived CDR1 and CDR2 are LGHNA and YSLEER. CDR3 amino acids: CASSQEGWGYTF. The CDR3 region has the DNA TGCGCCAGCAGCCAAGAGGGGTGGGGCTACACCTTC.

The chain has TRBV5-1 and TRBJ2-5; possible D gene TRBD1, 5 bases. V dropped 1 base and J dropped 2 bases, with 18 bases sitting between them. The CDR3 is made up of 17 amino acids. CDR1 is SGHRS, CDR2 YFSETQ, per germline. Here the CDR3 reads CASSLYTGAAKQETQYF. Here the CDR3 DNA reads TGCGCCAGCAGCTTGTATACTGGGGCGGCTAAACAAGAGACCCAGTACTTC. The entire variable domain, with the rest obtained from reference TRBV5-1 and TRBJ2-5, is as follows: KAGVTQTPRYLIKTRGQQVTLSCSPISGHRSVSWYQQTPGQGLQFLFEYFSETQRNKGNFPGRFSGRQFSNSRSEMNVSTLELGDSALYLCASSLYTGAAKQETQYFGPGTRLLVL.

In DNA, the CDR3 is TGCAGTGCTAGTCAGGGAGAGGACATTCAGTACTTC. Amino acids: CSASQGEDIQYF. V usage is TRBV20-1 and J usage is TRBJ2-4; D could derive from TRBD1 or TRBD2 (5 bases each). Trimming removed 3 bases at V and 8 bases at J, with 11 bases between. The CDR3 spans 12 residues. From germline, CDR1 is DFQATT and CDR2 SNEGSKA (reference sequence).

Remarks on this clonotype: This clone may be a read error of a much larger clone one base away. The genes are TRBV7-3 and TRBJ2-1, with D possibly TRBD1 on 6 matching bases. The germline gives CDR1 SGHTA, CDR2 FQGTGA. The CDR3 is made up of 15 amino acids. The chain's CDR3 is CACSLTSLQGNEQFF. CDR3 bases: TGTGCCTGCAGCTTAACATCTTTACAGGGCAATGAGCAGTTCTTC.

This clonotype was detected a few times. The chain couples TRBV7-3 to TRBJ2-6, with D unresolved. V was pared by 6 bases and J by 0 bases, with 6 bases between. Germline V gene sequence: CDR1 SGHTA, CDR2 FQGTGA. This CDR3 has 14 residues. The CDR3 nucleotides read TGTGCCAGCAGTCAGACCTCTGGGGCCAACGTCCTGACTTTC. Its protein is CASSQTSGANVLTF.

This clonotype appeared many times. Germline is not matched at one junction end, which may reflect a read error. This rearrangement joins TRBV12-3 or TRBV12-4 to TRBJ2-1; 11 bases are shared with TRBD2. The CDR3 contains 13 residues. The CDR3 DNA follows: TGTGCCAGCAGCTTAGCGGGGGGGAATGAGCAGTTCTTC. The encoded protein is CASSLAGGNEQFF.

The chain recombines TRBV5-6 with TRBJ2-7; D call uncertain. CDR1 SGHDT and CDR2 YYEEEE come from the germline V gene. The CDR3 length is 16 residues. Trimming took 3 bases from V and 0 from J, leaving 16 bases between them. In nucleotides, the CDR3 is TGTGCCAGCAGCTCCCCCATCGATACATTCTCCTACGAGCAGTACTTC. Translating it yields CASSSPIDTFSYEQYF.

The chain combines TRBV12-3 or TRBV12-4 with TRBJ2-1; 7 positions match TRBD2. V gave up 6 bases and J gave up 0 bases; unmatched junction bases: 8. This CDR3 has 16 amino acids. CDR3 sequence (DNA): TGTGCCAGCAGACCTGGAGCGGGAAGCTCCTACAATGAGCAGTTCTTC. Translating it yields CASRPGAGSSYNEQFF.

The rearrangement links TRBV29-1 to TRBJ2-1, with D perhaps matching TRBD2 (6 bases). In germline, CDR1 is SQVTM, CDR2 ANQGSEA. The CDR3 extends over 14 amino acids. Trimming took 6 bases from V and 6 from J, leaving 18 bases between them. CDR3 in DNA: TGCAGCGTGGCGCGGGAAATACTGGTCAATGAGCAGTTCTTC. This gives the protein CSVAREILVNEQFF.

The chain is built from TRBV15 and TRBJ1-4; possible D gene TRBD1, 6 bases. V lost 0 bases, J lost 8 bases, and 16 bases lay in between. CDR1 is LNHNV and CDR2 is YYDKDF in the germline V gene (reference sequence). This CDR3 is built from 16 residues. CDR3 protein: CATSRDLAGALEKLFF. The CDR3 DNA sequence: TGTGCCACCAGCAGAGATCTGGCAGGGGCGTTGGAAAAACTGTTTTTT.

The J gene is TRBJ1-5, the V gene TRBV2, with TRBD1 as a possible D gene (5 bases). V was trimmed by 3 bases and J by 2 bases, leaving 8 bases between them. The CDR3 contains 14 residues. The germline gives CDR1 SNHLY, CDR2 FYNNEI. CDR3 coding DNA: TGTGCCAGCAGTGAGGGGGAGGGCAATCAGCCCCAGCATTTT. Translation gives CASSEGEGNQPQHF.

This sequence joins TRBV6-2 or TRBV6-3 and TRBJ2-1; no reliable D call. The DNA end lines up better with TRBJ2-7; the J call may be wrong. Germline V gene data show CDR1 as MNHEY and CDR2 as SVGEGT. This CDR3 has 14 residues. CDR3 sequence: CASSYYQLSYEQYF. The CDR3 DNA sequence: TGTGCCAGCAGTTACTATCAGCTTTCCTACGAGCAGTACTTC.

This chain joins TRBV5-5 and TRBJ1-4, with D perhaps TRBD1 (5 bases). The germline CDR1 and CDR2 sequences are SGHKS and YYEKEE (reference sequence). The CDR3 consists of 14 residues. The V end lost 7 bases, the J end lost 10 bases, and 20 bases lay between the germline ends. The CDR3 sequence: CASGLTNRRGKLFF. DNA for the CDR3: TGTGCCAGCGGCCTCACAAATCGGAGGGGAAAACTGTTTTTT.

This clonotype was seen once. The chain combines TRBV11-2 with TRBJ2-3, with D possibly TRBD1 on 6 matching bases. The V and J ends lost 5 bases and 5 bases respectively, with 17 bases between them. There are 15 residues in the CDR3. Germline V CDR1 and CDR2: SGHAT, FQNNGV. CDR3 region: CASSQLTTGLDTQYF. CDR3 nucleotide sequence: TGTGCCAGCAGCCAGCTGACAACAGGGCTAGATACGCAGTATTTT.

The chain has TRBV12-3 or TRBV12-4 and TRBJ2-1, with D possibly called TRBD1 or TRBD2 (5 bases each). The CDR3 extends over 14 amino acids. V dropped 3 bases and J dropped 7 bases, with 13 bases sitting between them. CDR3 nucleotides: TGTGCCAGCAGTTTGGGGGAGATAGGGAATGAGCAGTTCTTC. This sequence encodes CASSLGEIGNEQFF.

This clonotype was observed a single time. The chain carries TRBV28 and TRBJ1-1; D unresolved. The CDR3 has 14 residues. Germline V lookup: CDR1 MDHEN, CDR2 SYDVKM. Trimming took off 6 bases at V and 1 base at J, with 12 bases between the two ends. The CDR3 loop reads CASSPAWGNTEAFF. In DNA form, the CDR3 reads TGTGCCAGCAGCCCCGCGTGGGGGAACACTGAAGCTTTCTTT.

V gene TRBV28 combines with J gene TRBJ2-1, with D perhaps TRBD2 (5 bases). Germline V lookup: CDR1 MDHEN, CDR2 SYDVKM. The CDR3 runs to 14 residues. Trimming removed 5 bases at V and 2 bases at J, with 10 bases between. This chain's CDR3 is CASSKSGPYNEQFF. For the CDR3, the DNA is TGTGCCAGCAGTAAGAGCGGACCCTACAATGAGCAGTTCTTC.

The DNA of the CDR3 is TGTGCCAGCAGCCAGGAGGACTATGGCTACACCTTC. Its protein product is CASSQEDYGYTF. The chain links TRBV9 to TRBJ1-2; no clear D. V gave up 4 bases and J gave up 3 bases, with 7 bases separating them. The germline V gene encodes CDR1 SGDLS and CDR2 YYNGEE. The CDR3 has 12 residues.

The table lists this clonotype with a few counts. V and J are TRBV15 and TRBJ2-5, with a possible D match to TRBD1 (5 bases). V lost 5 bases and J lost 1, with 14 bases in between. The CDR3 loop spans 15 amino acids. Germline V gene lookup returns CDR1 LNHNV and CDR2 YYDKDF (reference sequence). The CDR3 region has the DNA TGTGCCACCAGCTTGCGGACATCCTCCCAAGAGACCCAGTACTTC. This encodes CATSLRTSSQETQYF.

The V gene is TRBV2, the J gene TRBJ2-3, with a weak D call TRBD2 (5 bases). Trimming left V 3 bases short and J 2 bases short, with 12 bases between. The CDR3 is 15 residues long. Germline V gene lookup returns CDR1 SNHLY and CDR2 FYNNEI. The CDR3 loop reads CASSDLGLDTDTQYF. DNA for the CDR3: TGTGCCAGCAGTGATCTAGGACTTGACACAGATACGCAGTATTTT.

J is TRBJ2-7 and V is TRBV6-5, with D perhaps matching TRBD2 (6 bases). The CDR3 extends over 14 amino acids. CDR1 and CDR2 from the germline V gene are MNHEY and SVGAGI. Trimming stripped 6 bases from V and 9 bases from J, with 21 bases between. CDR3 sequence (DNA): TGTGCCAGCAGAAGCGGGCCTTCCCTGGGTTGGCAGTACTTC. It specifies CASRSGPSLGWQYF.